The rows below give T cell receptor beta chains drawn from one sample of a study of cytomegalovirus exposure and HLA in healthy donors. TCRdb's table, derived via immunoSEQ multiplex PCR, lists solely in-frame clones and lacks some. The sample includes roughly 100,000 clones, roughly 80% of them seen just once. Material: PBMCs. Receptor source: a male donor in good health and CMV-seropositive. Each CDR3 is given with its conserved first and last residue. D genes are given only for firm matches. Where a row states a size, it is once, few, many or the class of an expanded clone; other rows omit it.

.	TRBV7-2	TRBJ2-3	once	CASSLVPTDTQYF	TGTGCCAGCAGCTTAGTTCCTACAGATACGCAGTATTTT
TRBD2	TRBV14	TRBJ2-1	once	CASSISGVAGGREQFF	TGTGCCAGCAGTATTAGTGGTGTGGCGGGAGGACGTGAGCAGTTCTTC
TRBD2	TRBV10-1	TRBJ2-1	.	CASRRLAGRNEQFF	TGCGCCAGCAGGCGACTAGCGGGACGTAATGAGCAGTTCTTC
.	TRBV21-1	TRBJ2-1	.	CASNPSRTGPLNEQFF	TGTGCCAGCAACCCGAGTAGAACAGGGCCTTTAAATGAGCAGTTCTTC
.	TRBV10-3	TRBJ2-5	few	CAISEMGGWETQYF	TGTGCCATCAGTGAGATGGGGGGTTGGGAGACCCAGTACTTC
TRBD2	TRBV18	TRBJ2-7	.	CASSLGTSGSMYEQYF	TGTGCCAGCTCACTTGGGACTAGCGGGAGCATGTACGAGCAGTACTTC
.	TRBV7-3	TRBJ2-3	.	CASSLVRATDTQYF	TGTGCCAGCAGCTTAGTGCGGGCCACAGATACGCAGTATTTT
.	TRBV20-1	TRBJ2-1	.	CSAGVEQFF	TGCAGTGCAGGGGTCGAGCAGTTCTTC
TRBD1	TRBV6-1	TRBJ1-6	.	CASSDFRTGPYNSPLHF	TGTGCCAGCAGTGATTTTAGGACAGGACCATATAATTCACCCCTCCACTTT
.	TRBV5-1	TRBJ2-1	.	CASSLTGTFMGQFF	TGCGCCAGCAGCTTAACAGGGACCTTTATGGGGCAGTTCTTC
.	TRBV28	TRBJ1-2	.	CASSWRANYGYTF	TGTGCCAGCAGTTGGAGGGCTAACTATGGCTACACCTTC
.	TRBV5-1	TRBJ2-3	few	CASSLGRGGTDRASLRTDTQYF	TGCGCCAGCAGCTTGGGGAGGGGGGGGACCGATCGCGCGTCCCTAAGGACAGATACGCAGTATTTT
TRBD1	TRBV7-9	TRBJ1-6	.	CASSLARGTGSSYNSPLHF	TGTGCCAGCAGCTTAGCGCGGGGGACAGGGAGCTCCTATAATTCACCCCTCCACTTT
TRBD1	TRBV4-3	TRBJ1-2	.	CASSPGQGGYGYTF	TGCGCCAGCAGCCCTGGACAGGGAGGCTATGGCTACACCTTC
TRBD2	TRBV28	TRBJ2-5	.	CASSGRPEETQYF	TGTGCCAGTAGCGGGAGGCCCGAAGAGACCCAGTACTTC
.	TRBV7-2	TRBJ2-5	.	CASSLEQQETQYF	TGTGCCAGCAGCTTAGAACAGCAAGAGACCCAGTACTTC
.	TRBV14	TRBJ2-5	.	CASSPTGPGKTQYF	TGTGCCAGCAGCCCAACAGGGCCCGGGAAGACCCAGTACTTC
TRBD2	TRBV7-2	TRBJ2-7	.	CASSGGLAGAYEQYF	TGTGCCAGCAGCGGGGGACTAGCGGGAGCCTACGAGCAGTACTTC
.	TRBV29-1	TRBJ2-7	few	CSGGGEREAEQYF	TGCAGCGGGGGAGGTGAGCGTGAAGCCGAGCAGTACTTC
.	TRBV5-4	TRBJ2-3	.	CASSLGGGRAADTQYF	TGTGCCAGCAGCTTGGGTGGGGGCAGGGCTGCAGATACGCAGTATTTT
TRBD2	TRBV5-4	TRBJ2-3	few	CASSPGTIRNTDTQYF	TGTGCCAGCAGCCCCGGGACTATCCGAAACACAGATACGCAGTATTTT
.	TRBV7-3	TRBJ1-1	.	CASSLAGGGTTEAFF	TGTGCCAGCAGCTTAGCTGGGGGAGGGACCACTGAAGCTTTCTTT
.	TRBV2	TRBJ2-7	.	CASSAWEGGYEQYF	TGTGCCAGCAGTGCGTGGGAGGGGGGCTACGAGCAGTACTTC
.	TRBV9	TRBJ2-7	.	CASSPRESEQYF	TGTGCCAGCAGCCCCCGAGAATCCGAGCAGTACTTC
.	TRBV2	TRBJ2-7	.	CASSRDILTEQYF	TGTGCCAGCAGTCGGGACATCTTGACCGAGCAGTACTTC
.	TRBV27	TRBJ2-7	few	CASKTGPLVVKQYF	TGTGCCAGCAAGACAGGTCCTTTGGTAGTGAAGCAGTACTTC
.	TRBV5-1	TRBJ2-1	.	CASSWLGVQRPTPNEQFF	TGCGCCAGCAGCTGGTTGGGCGTACAGAGACCCACCCCCAATGAGCAGTTCTTC
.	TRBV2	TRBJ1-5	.	CASDWRGRDQPQHF	TGTGCCAGCGATTGGAGGGGCAGGGATCAGCCCCAGCATTTT
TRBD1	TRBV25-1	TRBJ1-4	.	CASTPRTGVEKLFF	TGTGCCAGCACCCCCCGGACAGGGGTTGAAAAACTGTTTTTT